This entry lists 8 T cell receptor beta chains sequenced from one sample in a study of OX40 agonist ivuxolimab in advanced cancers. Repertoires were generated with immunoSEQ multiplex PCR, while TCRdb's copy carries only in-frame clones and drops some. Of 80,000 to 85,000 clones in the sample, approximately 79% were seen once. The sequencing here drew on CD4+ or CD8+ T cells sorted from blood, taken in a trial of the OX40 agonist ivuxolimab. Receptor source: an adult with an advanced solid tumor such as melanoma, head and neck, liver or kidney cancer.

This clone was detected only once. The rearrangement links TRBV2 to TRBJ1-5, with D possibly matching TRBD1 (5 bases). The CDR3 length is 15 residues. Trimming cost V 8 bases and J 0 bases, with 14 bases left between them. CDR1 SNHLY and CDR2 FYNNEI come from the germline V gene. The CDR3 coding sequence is TGTGCCAGCGGGAGGAGGGGCATTAGCAATCAGCCCCAGCATTTT. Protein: CASGRRGISNQPQHF.

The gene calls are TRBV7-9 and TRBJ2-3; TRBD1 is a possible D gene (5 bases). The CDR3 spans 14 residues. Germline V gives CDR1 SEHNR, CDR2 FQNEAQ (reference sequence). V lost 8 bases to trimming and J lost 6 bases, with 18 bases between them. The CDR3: CASSTFRVRDTQYF. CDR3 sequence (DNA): TGTGCCAGCTCCACTTTCAGGGTTAGGGATACGCAGTATTTT.

The CDR3 sequence is CASRSGSSRNEQFF. The CDR3 nucleotides read TGTGCCAGCCGTAGCGGGAGCTCTCGCAATGAGCAGTTCTTC. The V and J genes are TRBV6-6 and TRBJ2-1, with 9 positions matching TRBD2. The V and J ends lost 8 bases and 6 bases, in that order; junction bases with no gene match: 8. The CDR3 is 14 residues long. Germline CDR1 MNHNY, CDR2 SVGAGI (reference sequence).

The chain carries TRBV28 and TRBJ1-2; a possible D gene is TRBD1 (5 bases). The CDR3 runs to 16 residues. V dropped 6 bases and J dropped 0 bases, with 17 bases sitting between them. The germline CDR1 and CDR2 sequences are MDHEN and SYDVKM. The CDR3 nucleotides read TGTGCCAGCAGATTTAGGGGCCTGACCTCTAACTATGGCTACACCTTC. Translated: CASRFRGLTSNYGYTF.

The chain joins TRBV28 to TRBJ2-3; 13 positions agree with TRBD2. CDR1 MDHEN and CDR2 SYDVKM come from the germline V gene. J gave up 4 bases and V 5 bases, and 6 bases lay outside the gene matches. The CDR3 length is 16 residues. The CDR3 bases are TGTGCCAGCAGTCCACCGGGACTAGCGGGGTCAGATACGCAGTATTTT. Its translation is CASSPPGLAGSDTQYF.

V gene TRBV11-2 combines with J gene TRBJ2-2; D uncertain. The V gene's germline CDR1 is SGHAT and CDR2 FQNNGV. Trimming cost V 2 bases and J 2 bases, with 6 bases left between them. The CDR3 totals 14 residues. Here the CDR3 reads CASSLNVNTGELFF. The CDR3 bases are TGTGCCAGCAGCTTAAACGTCAACACCGGGGAGCTGTTTTTT.

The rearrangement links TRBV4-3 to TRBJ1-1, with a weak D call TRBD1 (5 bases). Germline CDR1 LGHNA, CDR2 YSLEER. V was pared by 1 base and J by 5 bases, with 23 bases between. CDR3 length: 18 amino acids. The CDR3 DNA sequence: TGCGCCAGCAGCCAAGGCGCCGGGACCTCCAGGGCCGGGACTGAAGCTTTCTTT. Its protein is CASSQGAGTSRAGTEAFF.

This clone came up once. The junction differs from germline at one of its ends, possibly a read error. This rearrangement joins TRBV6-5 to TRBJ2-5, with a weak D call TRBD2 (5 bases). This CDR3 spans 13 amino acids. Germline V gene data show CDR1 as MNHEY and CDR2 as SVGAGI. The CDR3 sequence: CASSFGVQGTQYF. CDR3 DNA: TGTGCCAGCAGTTTCGGGGTTCAAGGGACCCAGTACTTC.